This passage covers 23 T cell receptor beta chains from one sample sequenced in a study of regulatory T cells. The PCR used 52 TRBV and 13 TRBJ primers. Using immunoSEQ multiplex PCR, the repertoire was profiled, and TCRdb retains in-frame clones only, with some absent. The sample yields just over 20,000 clones, 93% seen once. Sequencing was performed on CD8+ T cells sorted from blood. Source of these receptors: a child aged 2 to 10 with CD3G deficiency.

The chain combines TRBV7-8 with TRBJ1-5, with 8 bases fitting TRBD1. Germline lookup yields CDR1 SGHVS and CDR2 FQNEAQ. CDR3 length equals 16 residues. Germline trimming cut 4 bases from V and 1 base from J; bases unmatched to any gene: 6. DNA of the CDR3: TGTGCCAGCAGCTCAAGAGACAGGGGAAGCAATCAGCCCCAGCATTTT. Translated: CASSSRDRGSNQPQHF.

The V gene is TRBV28, the J gene TRBJ1-1; D call uncertain. The V gene lost 5 bases and the J gene lost 1 base, with 5 bases spanning the gap. The germline V gene has CDR1 MDHEN and CDR2 SYDVKM. The CDR3 totals 12 residues. CDR3 residues: CASSLRNTEAFF. In DNA, the CDR3 is TGTGCCAGCAGTCTTCGGAACACTGAAGCTTTCTTT.

This clone appeared once. The CDR3 coding sequence is TGTGCCAGCAGCCAACCTGGGGGGACTAGTTCTTACGAGCAGTACTTC. This encodes CASSQPGGTSSYEQYF. The V and J genes are TRBV28 and TRBJ2-7; 8 bases are shared with TRBD2. Losses at the gene ends were 6 bases for V and 4 bases for J; bases not matched to a gene: 14. The CDR3 loop spans 16 amino acids. Germline CDR1 reads MDHEN; CDR2 reads SYDVKM. The full variable domain, with the rest looked up from reference TRBV28 and TRBJ2-7, is DVKVTQSSRYLVKRTGEKVFLECVQDMDHENMFWYRQDPGLGLRLIYFSYDVKMKEKGDIPEGYSVSREKKERFSLILESASTNQTSMYLCASSQPGGTSSYEQYFGPGTRLTVT.

This clone appeared once. The gene calls are TRBV5-1 and TRBJ2-7; D is possibly TRBD1 (6 bases). Trimming took 5 bases from V and 3 from J, leaving 12 bases between them. CDR3 length: 13 amino acids. Germline CDR1 SGHRS, CDR2 YFSETQ. CDR3 sequence: CASSAGVGYEQYF. CDR3 DNA: TGCGCCAGCAGTGCAGGGGTGGGCTACGAGCAGTACTTC.

This clone was observed a handful of times. The rearrangement joins TRBV5-1 to TRBJ2-7, with 11 bases lining up with TRBD2. V was clipped by 4 bases and J by 6 bases; unmatched bases: 6. CDR3 size: 14 residues. CDR1 and CDR2 from the germline V gene are SGHRS and YFSETQ. CDR3 bases: TGCGCCAGCAGCGCTACTAGCGGGAGAGGCGAGCAGTACTTC. As protein: CASSATSGRGEQYF.

The gene calls are TRBV19 and TRBJ1-1; no definite D call. Germline CDR1 and CDR2: LNHDA and SQIVND (reference sequence). The CDR3 is made up of 11 amino acids. Trimming left V 3 bases short and J 5 bases short, with 4 bases between. The CDR3 sequence is CASSIGTEAFF. DNA of the CDR3: TGTGCCAGTAGTATTGGGACTGAAGCTTTCTTT.

This chain uses TRBV28 with TRBJ2-7; D not resolved. V was pared by 5 bases and J by 0 bases, with 8 bases between. This CDR3 comprises 13 residues. Germline assignment: CDR1 MDHEN and CDR2 SYDVKM. Here the CDR3 DNA reads TGTGCCAGCAGTCCCTCCGGCTCCTACGAGCAGTACTTC. Its protein product is CASSPSGSYEQYF.

The gene calls are TRBV11-2 and TRBJ2-1; perhaps TRBD2 as D (5 bases). This CDR3 spans 15 amino acids. Trimming removed 4 bases at V and 2 bases at J, with 12 bases between. Germline V gene lookup returns CDR1 SGHAT and CDR2 FQNNGV. CDR3: CASSSHGLPYNEQFF. In nucleotides, the CDR3 is TGTGCCAGCAGCTCCCACGGACTGCCCTACAATGAGCAGTTCTTC. Looking up the rest from reference TRBV11-2 and TRBJ2-1 gives the full variable domain: EAGVAQSPRYKIIEKRQSVAFWCNPISGHATLYWYQQILGQGPKLLIQFQNNGVVDDSQLPKDRFSAERLKGVDSTLKIQPAKLEDSAVYLCASSSHGLPYNEQFFGPGTRLTVL.

The gene calls are TRBV6-1 and TRBJ2-7, with no clear D. CDR1 and CDR2 (germline): MNHNS, SASEGT. V lost 2 bases and J 2 bases, leaving 10 bases between the germline ends. This CDR3 region has 14 residues. CDR3 sequence: CASSEPGLTYEQYF. The CDR3 DNA is TGTGCCAGCAGTGAACCCGGTTTGACCTACGAGCAGTACTTC.

CDR3 protein: CASSLNSWDTQYF. CDR3 in DNA: TGTGCCAGCAGTTTAAATAGTTGGGATACGCAGTATTTT. The gene calls are TRBV28 and TRBJ2-3; D unresolved. CDR3 size: 13 residues. Deletions cut 2 bases from V and 6 bases from J, with 9 bases between. The germline V gene has CDR1 MDHEN and CDR2 SYDVKM.

The chain employs TRBV6-6 and TRBJ2-2; D uncertain. CDR3 length equals 13 residues. V was pared by 1 base and J by 5 bases, with 5 bases between. The germline CDR1 and CDR2 sequences are MNHNY and SVGAGI (reference sequence). CDR3 DNA: TGTGCCAGCAGTTACTACGGAACCGGGGAGCTGTTTTTT. Protein sequence: CASSYYGTGELFF.

The V gene is TRBV7-9, the J gene TRBJ2-1, with 12 bases aligning to TRBD2. The CDR3 extends over 16 amino acids. Losses at the gene ends were 3 bases for V and 7 bases for J; bases not matched to a gene: 7. Germline V gene data show CDR1 as SEHNR and CDR2 as FQNEAQ (reference sequence). The CDR3 protein is CASSFQTSGSMNEQFF. The CDR3 nucleotides read TGTGCCAGCAGCTTCCAGACTAGCGGGAGTATGAATGAGCAGTTCTTC.

The chain couples TRBV28 to TRBJ2-3, with D hard to call. V was cut by 8 bases and J by 2 bases, with 5 bases left in between. This CDR3 is 11 amino acids long. Per the germline V gene, CDR1 is MDHEN and CDR2 is SYDVKM. The CDR3 spells CASGVTDTQYF. The DNA for the CDR3 is TGTGCCAGCGGGGTCACAGATACGCAGTATTTT.

The chain carries TRBV28 and TRBJ1-5, with a tentative D call TRBD1 (6 bases). The V gene lost 5 bases and the J gene lost 4 bases, with 18 bases spanning the gap. CDR1 and CDR2 from the germline V gene are MDHEN and SYDVKM. The CDR3 covers 16 residues. The CDR3 sequence is CASSPRLDSQNQPQHF. The DNA of the CDR3 is TGTGCCAGCAGTCCCCGTCTGGACAGTCAAAATCAGCCCCAGCATTTT. The full variable domain, rest sourced from reference TRBV28 and TRBJ1-5, is DVKVTQSSRYLVKRTGEKVFLECVQDMDHENMFWYRQDPGLGLRLIYFSYDVKMKEKGDIPEGYSVSREKKERFSLILESASTNQTSMYLCASSPRLDSQNQPQHFGDGTRLSIL.

CDR3 DNA sequence: TGTGCCAGCAGTCTCAACCTGGCGGGAGTAGGCACAGATACGCAGTATTTT. This encodes CASSLNLAGVGTDTQYF. This chain links TRBV28 with TRBJ2-3, with 7 nucleotides matching TRBD2. CDR1 MDHEN and CDR2 SYDVKM come from the germline V gene. The V and J ends lost 5 bases and 1 base, in that order; junction bases with no gene match: 12. The CDR3 is made up of 17 amino acids.

The chain employs TRBV5-1 and TRBJ2-1; TRBD2 aligns across 10 bases. This CDR3 has 13 residues. With V trimmed by 3 bases and J by 7 bases, 1 base remained unmatched. Germline V CDR1 and CDR2: SGHRS, YFSETQ. CDR3 amino acids: CASSSSGSNEQFF. CDR3 DNA sequence: TGCGCCAGCAGCTCTAGCGGGAGTAATGAGCAGTTCTTC.

The chain employs TRBV28 and TRBJ2-7, with D perhaps given as TRBD1 or TRBD2 (5 bases each). Germline CDR1 is MDHEN and CDR2 is SYDVKM. V lost 2 bases and J 0 bases, leaving 11 bases between the germline ends. There are 15 residues in the CDR3. CDR3 in DNA: TGTGCCAGCAGTTTAGCCCGGGGCGCCTCCTACGAGCAGTACTTC. Protein sequence: CASSLARGASYEQYF.

V gene TRBV5-1 combines with J gene TRBJ1-1, with D perhaps matching TRBD1 (6 bases). V was trimmed by 2 bases and J by 0 bases, leaving 8 bases between them. The CDR3 extends over 14 amino acids. Germline loops: CDR1 SGHRS, CDR2 YFSETQ. The CDR3: CASSFRGMNTEAFF. Here the CDR3 DNA reads TGCGCCAGCAGCTTCAGGGGCATGAACACTGAAGCTTTCTTT.

The chain joins TRBV19 to TRBJ2-1; D remains ambiguous. The CDR3 consists of 15 residues. Deletions cut 3 bases from V and 2 bases from J, with 11 bases between. The germline V gene has CDR1 LNHDA and CDR2 SQIVND (reference sequence). This chain's CDR3 is CASSIDDSTYNEQFF. Written as DNA, the CDR3 is TGTGCCAGTAGTATCGACGACTCCACCTACAATGAGCAGTTCTTC.

CDR3 nucleotides: TGTGCCAGTAGTAGGGGACTAGCTTCTTTCTATGAGCAGTTCTTC. Residues: CASSRGLASFYEQFF. The V and J genes are TRBV19 and TRBJ2-1; TRBD2 aligns across 9 bases. The CDR3 totals 15 residues. The germline V gene encodes CDR1 LNHDA and CDR2 SQIVND (reference sequence). The ends lost 4 bases at V and 8 bases at J; junction bases unmatched: 9.

The rearrangement uses TRBV28 and TRBJ2-7, with 11 bases aligning to TRBD2. CDR3 length: 16 amino acids. The trim removed 5 bases at V and 3 bases at J, leaving 9 bases unmatched. Germline lookup yields CDR1 MDHEN and CDR2 SYDVKM. CDR3 amino acids: CASSGWGTSGRYEQYF. CDR3 coding DNA: TGTGCCAGCAGTGGCTGGGGGACTAGCGGCCGCTACGAGCAGTACTTC.

V is TRBV6-1 and J is TRBJ2-1; D might be TRBD1 or TRBD2, each matching 5 bases. V was clipped by 0 bases and J by 10 bases, with 13 bases between them. Per the germline V gene, CDR1 is MNHNS and CDR2 is SASEGT. The length of the CDR3 is 14 residues. In DNA, the CDR3 is TGTGCCAGCAGTGAAGCGGGGACCGAAGGGGAGCAGTTCTTC. This encodes CASSEAGTEGEQFF.

This clone was counted only a few times. The chain employs TRBV6-1 and TRBJ2-7; D may be TRBD1 (6 bases). V was pared by 4 bases and J by 0 bases, with 13 bases between. CDR1 MNHNS and CDR2 SASEGT come from the germline V gene. The CDR3 has 15 residues. The DNA of the CDR3 is TGTGCCAGCAGTGTTCTAGACAGGAGCTCCTACGAGCAGTACTTC. Protein product: CASSVLDRSSYEQYF.